These 16 T cell receptor beta chains came from one sample sequenced in a study of blood T cell repertoires in COVID-19. Sequencing was performed with immunoSEQ multiplex PCR; in TCRdb, only in-frame clones are kept and a portion is missing. The sample lists some 240,000 clones; about 81% were seen once. Specimen: PBMCs or T cells enriched from blood (not recorded which). These receptors were collected from a young man with acute COVID-19.

The chain uses TRBV5-4 and TRBJ1-4; TRBD1 matches 9 bases. CDR1 and CDR2 from the germline V gene are SGHNT and YYREEE (reference sequence). J was trimmed by 7 bases and V by 5 bases; bases with no gene match: 9. This CDR3 is 15 amino acids long. This CDR3 reads CASSSDRGEGEKLFF. The CDR3 coding sequence is TGTGCCAGCAGTTCGGACAGGGGAGAAGGTGAAAAACTGTTTTTT.

The genes are TRBV9 and TRBJ1-1; the match to TRBD1 covers 7 bases. Germline CDR1 SGDLS, CDR2 YYNGEE. Trimming took 3 bases from V and 4 from J; bases not matched to a gene: 6. The length of the CDR3 is 14 residues. The DNA of the CDR3 is TGTGCCAGCAGCGCCTACAGGGGTGGCACTGAAGCTTTCTTT. Its protein is CASSAYRGGTEAFF.

CDR3 DNA: TGTGCCAGCAGCTCGTCCGGGACAGGTGAGACTGAAGCTTTCTTT. Its protein product is CASSSSGTGETEAFF. The chain uses TRBV5-6 and TRBJ1-1; 8 bases agree with TRBD1. J was trimmed by 5 bases and V by 3 bases; bases with no gene match: 9. Germline values: CDR1 SGHDT, CDR2 YYEEEE. This CDR3 spans 15 amino acids. The full variable domain, in which reference TRBV5-6 and TRBJ1-1 provide the parts outside the CDR3, is DAGVTQSPTHLIKTRGQQVTLRCSPKSGHDTVSWYQQALGQGPQFIFQYYEEEERQRGNFPDRFSGHQFPNYSSELNVNALLLGDSALYLCASSSSGTGETEAFFGQGTRLTVV.

The chain employs TRBV5-5 and TRBJ1-5; D is unresolved. With 2 bases removed from V and 4 bases from J, the gap between germline ends came to 13 bases. Looked up from germline, CDR1 is SGHKS and CDR2 is YYEKEE (reference sequence). The CDR3 length is 15 residues. CDR3 nucleotide sequence: TGTGCCAGCAGCTTAATCAATATCCGGAATCAGCCCCAGCATTTT. The encoded protein is CASSLINIRNQPQHF.

The CDR3 DNA follows: TGTGCCTGGAGGCAAGGACTAGCGGGAGCAGATACGCAGTATTTT. Its translation: CAWRQGLAGADTQYF. The V gene is TRBV30, the J gene TRBJ2-3; 13 bases fit TRBD2. Germline V gene sequence: CDR1 GTSNPN, CDR2 SVGIG (reference sequence). CDR3 length: 15 amino acids. J was trimmed by 4 bases and V by 3 bases; bases with no gene match: 4.

The chain is built from TRBV19 and TRBJ1-5; 10 bases are a match to TRBD1. In germline, CDR1 is LNHDA, CDR2 SQIVND (reference sequence). The CDR3 has 15 residues. V lost 5 bases, J lost 6 bases, and 7 bases stayed unmatched. For the CDR3, the DNA is TGTGCCAGTAGTTACGATGACAGGGGGCGTCAGCCCCAGCATTTT. This translates into CASSYDDRGRQPQHF.

The CDR3 DNA is TGTGCCAGCAGTCTACTAGGAGGGCGGGTTACCCAGTACTTC. Translating it yields CASSLLGGRVTQYF. The chain recombines TRBV6-5 with TRBJ2-5, with D tentatively TRBD2 (6 bases). The CDR3 extends over 14 amino acids. CDR1 is MNHEY, CDR2 SVGAGI, per germline. The V gene lost 5 bases and the J gene lost 8 bases, with 18 bases spanning the gap.

The DNA of the CDR3 is TGTGCCAGCAGTGAACAGAACTATGGCTACACCTTC. It codes for CASSEQNYGYTF. The chain is built from TRBV2 and TRBJ1-2; D gene ambiguous. The V gene's germline CDR1 is SNHLY and CDR2 FYNNEI. Trimming took 2 bases from V and 2 from J, leaving 3 bases between them. This CDR3 has 12 amino acids.

The rearrangement uses TRBV6-4 and TRBJ2-3, with TRBD2 matching 7 bases. Trimming at V came to 8 bases and at J to 2 bases, leaving 7 bases not matched to a gene. From germline, CDR1 is MRHNA and CDR2 SNTAGT. CDR3 length: 14 residues. The chain's CDR3 is CASGAGTNTDTQYF. The CDR3 DNA follows: TGTGCCAGCGGCGCGGGGACTAACACAGATACGCAGTATTTT.

As to this clone: The same CDR3 also results from other DNA sequences found in this sample. DNA of the CDR3: TGTGCCAGCAGCTTGGCGGGGGGCGGAGAGACCCAGTACTTC. Amino acid sequence: CASSLAGGGETQYF. The V gene is TRBV11-3, the J gene TRBJ2-5; 8 bases are shared with TRBD2. Germline V gene lookup returns CDR1 SGHNT and CDR2 YENEEA. This CDR3 is built from 14 residues. The trim removed 3 bases at V and 4 bases at J, leaving 4 bases unmatched.

The rearrangement joins TRBV4-1 to TRBJ1-3; D not certain. The V and J ends lost 0 bases and 4 bases respectively, with 7 bases between them. CDR3 length: 14 amino acids. In germline, CDR1 is MGHRA, CDR2 YSYEKL. CDR3 residues: CASSQDFLGNTIYF. DNA for the CDR3: TGCGCCAGCAGCCAAGATTTTCTCGGAAACACCATATATTTT.

The chain is built from TRBV5-5 and TRBJ2-7, with D maybe TRBD2 (6 bases). Trimming stripped 2 bases from V and 2 bases from J, with 14 bases between. CDR1 SGHKS and CDR2 YYEKEE come from the germline V gene (reference sequence). This CDR3 has 15 residues. The CDR3 DNA reads TGTGCCAGCAGCTTATTAGGCGGGGTTCCCTACGAGCAGTACGTC. Translated: CASSLLGGVPYEQYV.

V gene TRBV18 combines with J gene TRBJ2-6, with D maybe TRBD1 (5 bases). V was trimmed by 4 bases and J by 0 bases, leaving 16 bases between them. CDR1 is KGHSH and CDR2 is LQKENI in the germline V gene. The CDR3 length is 18 residues. The CDR3 DNA sequence: TGTGCCAGCTCACGCGAGCAGGGCTTTAACTCTGGGGCCAACGTCCTGACTTTC. Encoded protein: CASSREQGFNSGANVLTF. Supplemented by reference TRBV18 and TRBJ2-6, the full variable domain reads NAGVMQNPRHLVRRRGQEARLRCSPMKGHSHVYWYRQLPEEGLKFMVYLQKENIIDESGMPKERFSAEFPKEGPSILRIQQVVRGDSAAYFCASSREQGFNSGANVLTFGAGSRLTVL.

The chain joins TRBV7-9 to TRBJ1-1; the D gene is possibly TRBD1 (6 bases). This CDR3 comprises 13 residues. In germline, CDR1 is SEHNR, CDR2 FQNEAQ (reference sequence). V was shortened by 6 bases and J by 11 bases, with 19 bases between the two germline ends. The CDR3 loop is CASRPNRDLEAFF. CDR3 DNA sequence: TGTGCCAGCAGACCAAACAGGGACCTAGAGGCTTTCTTT.

This chain links TRBV10-1 with TRBJ2-3; TRBD1 agrees at 9 bases. The CDR3 runs 15 residues. J was trimmed by 6 bases and V by 6 bases; bases with no gene match: 10. The germline gives CDR1 WNHNN, CDR2 SYGVQD (reference sequence). CDR3 region: CASRAGTGFFDTQYF. The CDR3 coding sequence is TGCGCCAGCAGAGCCGGGACAGGGTTTTTCGATACGCAGTATTTT.

This clone was counted a few times. The rearrangement uses TRBV28 and TRBJ1-1; D might be TRBD1 (6 bases). Deletions cut 7 bases from V and 6 bases from J, with 18 bases between. CDR1 and CDR2 (germline): MDHEN, SYDVKM. The CDR3 contains 14 residues. The CDR3 DNA sequence: TGTGCCAGCACAGGGGCGGGGGGGACCGCTGAAGCTTTCTTT. It encodes CASTGAGGTAEAFF.